This T cell receptor (beta chain) originates from a study of cytomegalovirus exposure and HLA in healthy donors. Primers for the PCR totalled 60 Vbeta and 13 Jbeta. Assay used: immunoSEQ multiplex PCR; TCRdb lists only in-frame clones, some missing. The sample yields 130,000 to 150,000 clones, roughly 80% seen once. General study points: Indistinguishable V segments, including TRBV6-2 and TRBV6-3, were excluded.

Trimming at V came to 4 bases and at J to 7 bases, leaving 11 bases not matched to a gene. The CDR3 extends over 15 amino acids. Germline CDR1 reads LNHDA; CDR2 reads SQIVND (reference sequence). Regarding this clone: Its antigen remains unknown.

This chain connects TRBV19 to TRBJ2-3, with 7 bases identical to TRBD1. The clonotype originates from a man aged 40-49 years in good health and CMV-seropositive. Sequenced material: PBMCs. The CDR3 protein is CASSSGQVASNTQYF. The CDR3 nucleotides read TGTGCCAGTAGTAGCGGACAGGTGGCTAGTAATACGCAGTATTTT.